The 19 T cell receptor beta chains below all came from one sample that was sequenced in a study of OX40 agonist ivuxolimab in advanced cancers. The assay was immunoSEQ multiplex PCR, and TCRdb's table has in-frame clones only and misses some. The table lists about 87,000 clones, approximately 82% of them singletons. This specimen consisted of CD4+ or CD8+ T cells sorted from blood, obtained in a trial of the OX40 agonist ivuxolimab. The receptors derive from an adult with an advanced solid tumor such as melanoma, head and neck, liver or kidney cancer.

V and J are TRBV7-3 and TRBJ2-1, with unresolved D. The CDR3 contains 14 residues. Germline V lookup: CDR1 SGHTA, CDR2 FQGTGA. V was clipped by 0 bases and J by 12 bases, with 15 bases between them. The CDR3 region has the DNA TGTGCCAGCAGCTTAACGTACGATAGCCCAGGGCAGTTCTTC. It yields the protein CASSLTYDSPGQFF.

The chain carries TRBV7-2 and TRBJ2-5, with D perhaps matching TRBD2 (6 bases). The CDR3 covers 15 residues. The V gene lost 5 bases and the J gene lost 7 bases, with 20 bases spanning the gap. CDR1 SGHTA and CDR2 FQGNSA come from the germline V gene. The CDR3 spells CASSPRGGRVGTQYF. CDR3 nucleotide sequence: TGTGCCAGCAGCCCCCGAGGAGGGAGAGTAGGGACCCAGTACTTC.

The J gene is TRBJ1-2, the V gene TRBV10-3; D possibly corresponds to TRBD1 (5 bases). This CDR3 has 14 amino acids. Trimming took off 10 bases at V and 7 bases at J, with 22 bases between the two ends. Germline CDR1 ENHRY, CDR2 SYGVKD. In DNA form, the CDR3 reads TGTGCCACCGCCCCCAGGGAGGCCAATCGTGGCTACACCTTC. This gives the protein CATAPREANRGYTF.

This clone was observed a handful of times. The V and J genes are TRBV2 and TRBJ2-2; tentatively, D is TRBD1 (6 bases). CDR1 is SNHLY, CDR2 FYNNEI, per germline. CDR3 size: 14 residues. CDR3 region: CADRTASNTGELFF. Here the CDR3 DNA reads TGTGCAGACCGGACAGCATCGAACACCGGGGAGCTGTTTTTT.

There are a few counts of this clone. The chain employs TRBV6-5 and TRBJ1-2, with TRBD1 as a possible D gene (5 bases). Germline CDR1 MNHEY, CDR2 SVGAGI. The V end lost 4 bases, the J end lost 4 bases, and 13 bases lay between the germline ends. This CDR3 is 14 amino acids long. The CDR3 sequence: CASSSDSGVYGYTF. The CDR3 DNA follows: TGTGCCAGCAGTTCGGATTCGGGGGTCTATGGCTACACCTTC.

The J gene is TRBJ2-2, the V gene TRBV6-1; 8 positions agree with TRBD1. J gave up 2 bases and V 10 bases, and 9 bases lay outside the gene matches. From germline, CDR1 is MNHNS and CDR2 SASEGT. The length of the CDR3 is 15 residues. CDR3 amino acids: CATRPGGDNTGELFF. CDR3 coding DNA: TGTGCCACCCGCCCAGGGGGCGATAACACCGGGGAGCTGTTTTTT.

This clone showed up just a few times. This chain uses TRBV27 with TRBJ2-1; 7 nucleotides match TRBD1. V lost 6 bases to trimming and J lost 5 bases; unmatched junction nucleotides: 7. CDR3 size: 14 residues. CDR1 MNHEY and CDR2 SMNVEV come from the germline V gene (reference sequence). The CDR3 region has the DNA TGTGCCAGCAGAAGAGAGGGGGCGAACAATGAGCAGTTCTTC. Amino acid sequence: CASRREGANNEQFF.

Comment on this clone: Other nucleotide sequences in the sample specify the same CDR3. This sequence joins TRBV5-4 and TRBJ2-3, with 9 bases fitting TRBD1. V was clipped by 3 bases and J by 1 base; unmatched bases: 0. The CDR3 totals 14 residues. CDR1 is SGHNT, CDR2 YYREEE, per germline (reference sequence). The CDR3 reads CASSWDRGTDTQYF. CDR3 nucleotide sequence: TGTGCCAGCAGCTGGGACAGGGGCACAGATACGCAGTATTTT.

The chain joins TRBV9 to TRBJ1-5; D not resolved. The CDR3 spans 13 residues. Per germline, CDR1 SGDLS and CDR2 YYNGEE. Between the trimmed V and J ends, which lost 0 bases and 2 bases, there was a span of 3 bases. CDR3 coding DNA: TGTGCCAGCAGCGTAGATGGCAATCAGCCCCAGCATTTT. Its translation: CASSVDGNQPQHF.

This chain links TRBV19 with TRBJ1-1; no clear D gene. The CDR3 loop spans 16 amino acids. Germline values: CDR1 LNHDA, CDR2 SQIVND (reference sequence). Trimming cost V 9 bases and J 3 bases, with 23 bases left between them. The CDR3 region has the DNA TGTGCCAGCGACCAAGGAGGCTATCACTCCTACACTGAAGCTTTCTTT. This sequence encodes CASDQGGYHSYTEAFF.

The V gene is TRBV6-1, the J gene TRBJ1-5, with D possibly matching TRBD1 (6 bases). The CDR3 is made up of 18 amino acids. Germline V gene lookup returns CDR1 MNHNS and CDR2 SASEGT. V was cut by 2 bases and J by 2 bases, with 19 bases left in between. CDR3: CASSESGGGQTGNQPQHF. CDR3 nucleotides: TGTGCCAGCAGTGAATCTGGTGGGGGGCAGACGGGCAATCAGCCCCAGCATTTT.

V usage is TRBV11-2 and J usage is TRBJ1-6; 9 nucleotides match TRBD1. Germline CDR1 SGHAT, CDR2 FQNNGV. The V and J ends lost 3 bases and 7 bases, in that order; junction bases with no gene match: 4. The CDR3 is made up of 15 amino acids. CDR3: CASSLGTGINSPLHF. The CDR3 nucleotides read TGTGCCAGCAGCTTGGGGACAGGGATCAATTCACCCCTCCACTTT.

The chain has TRBV2 and TRBJ1-2, with no clear D. CDR3 size: 13 residues. Trimming left V 4 bases short and J 8 bases short, with 14 bases between. Germline CDR1 and CDR2: SNHLY and FYNNEI. CDR3 DNA: TGTGCCAGCAGTGTTGATAGGGTCGGCGGCTACACCTTC. Its protein product is CASSVDRVGGYTF. Full variable domain (missing parts from reference TRBV2 and TRBJ1-2): EPEVTQTPSHQVTQMGQEVILRCVPISNHLYFYWYRQILGQKVEFLVSFYNNEISEKSEIFDDQFSVERPDGSNFTLKIRSTKLEDSAMYFCASSVDRVGGYTFGSGTRLTVV.

The chain is built from TRBV2 and TRBJ2-5, with 10 positions matching TRBD2. The CDR3 spans 14 residues. Germline V gene sequence: CDR1 SNHLY, CDR2 FYNNEI. V trimming: 4 bases; J trimming: 5 bases; junction bases outside the gene matches: 4. The CDR3 sequence: CASSGLAGHETQYF. CDR3 nucleotides: TGTGCCAGCAGTGGACTAGCGGGCCATGAGACCCAGTACTTC.

The chain combines TRBV11-2 with TRBJ2-7; D remains ambiguous. V shed 5 bases and J shed 2 bases, with 13 bases lying between them. This CDR3 contains 14 residues. Germline CDR1 is SGHAT and CDR2 is FQNNGV. As DNA, the CDR3 is TGTGCCAGCAGCCCCGACCTAGGGACCTACGAGCAGTACTTC. It codes for CASSPDLGTYEQYF.

A single count supports this clone. The CDR3, as DNA: TGCGCCAGCAGCTTGGGAGTCGGCAGTGTTAATACAGATACGCAGTATTTT. Amino acid sequence: CASSLGVGSVNTDTQYF. The genes are TRBV5-1 and TRBJ2-3; D remains unclear. Trimming took 0 bases from V and 3 from J, leaving 17 bases between them. Germline assignment: CDR1 SGHRS and CDR2 YFSETQ. The CDR3 contains 17 residues.

The chain is built from TRBV5-5 and TRBJ2-7, with 9 bases fitting TRBD1. Germline-derived CDR1 and CDR2 are SGHKS and YYEKEE (reference sequence). The CDR3 covers 15 residues. The junction had 7 bases not matched to a gene; V was cut back by 3 bases and J by 3 bases. CDR3 amino acids: CASSSASGQGYEQYF. The DNA of the CDR3 is TGTGCCAGCAGCTCAGCTTCGGGACAGGGCTACGAGCAGTACTTC. The variable domain in full, completed from reference TRBV5-5 and TRBJ2-7, reads DAGVTQSPTHLIKTRGQQVTLRCSPISGHKSVSWYQQVLGQGPQFIFQYYEKEERGRGNFPDRFSARQFPNYSSELNVNALLLGDSALYLCASSSASGQGYEQYFGPGTRLTVT.

The chain employs TRBV7-6 and TRBJ1-2; 11 nucleotides agree with TRBD1. Germline V gene sequence: CDR1 SGHVS, CDR2 FNYEAQ. V shed 6 bases and J 6 bases; nucleotides not matched to a gene: 9. CDR3 length: 15 residues. The CDR3 coding sequence is TGTGCCAGCAGTCTGCGGACAGGGGGCAATGATGGCTACACCTTC. Translating it yields CASSLRTGGNDGYTF.

This chain links TRBV4-2 with TRBJ2-7, with D tentatively TRBD2 (6 bases). This CDR3 is built from 16 residues. Deletions cut 6 bases from V and 2 bases from J, with 20 bases between. CDR1 and CDR2 from the germline V gene are LGHNA and YNFKEQ. CDR3: CASRPVGGPTAYEQYF. CDR3 DNA: TGTGCCAGCAGACCGGTCGGGGGACCGACTGCCTACGAGCAGTACTTC.